One and the same sample provided the 9 T cell receptor beta chains below, sequenced in a study of T cells in Graves' hyperthyroidism and ophthalmopathy. Authors of the study amplified TCR beta CDR3 regions from RNA transcripts. When the TCR CDR3 underwent first-round RT-PCR, the HTBI primer set was used. TCRdb re-analysed the multiplex PCR reads in MiXCR, keeping a single row per CDR3 protein. The top ten clones hold 67% of a sample with 140,000 or so distinct CDR3 sequences, roughly a fifth of them seen once. The source material was blood. All receptors derive from a woman aged 45-60 years with Graves' hyperthyroidism that later progressed to Graves' ophthalmopathy.

The gene calls are TRBV3-1 and TRBJ2-1; D not resolved. The CDR3 totals 12 residues. Germline V gives CDR1 LGHDT, CDR2 YNNKEL (reference sequence). Deletions cut 0 bases from V and 11 bases from J, with 8 bases between. The CDR3 DNA sequence: TGTGCCAGCAGCCAAGACCGGGCTCAGCAGTTCTTC. Translated: CASSQDRAQQFF.

The gene calls are TRBV3-1 and TRBJ2-7, with D perhaps TRBD2 (6 bases). The V end lost 4 bases, the J end lost 2 bases, and 15 bases lay between the germline ends. The CDR3 contains 15 residues. Germline V gives CDR1 LGHDT, CDR2 YNNKEL (reference sequence). The CDR3 is CASSPFAGPPYEQYF. The CDR3 DNA is TGTGCCAGCAGCCCCTTTGCGGGGCCCCCCTACGAGCAGTACTTC.

J is TRBJ1-1 and V is TRBV7-9, with D hard to call. Looked up from germline, CDR1 is SEHNR and CDR2 is FQNEAQ (reference sequence). V dropped 1 base and J dropped 5 bases, with 8 bases sitting between them. The CDR3 length is 13 residues. As DNA, the CDR3 is TGTGCCAGCAGCTTAGTATCCGAGACTGAAGCTTTCTTT. Its protein product is CASSLVSETEAFF.

This clonotype showed up many times. This sequence joins TRBV6-1 and TRBJ1-6, with D perhaps TRBD1 (6 bases). Germline lookup yields CDR1 MNHNS and CDR2 SASEGT. The CDR3 is 15 amino acids. V lost 2 bases and J 7 bases, leaving 12 bases between the germline ends. The CDR3 nucleotides read TGTGCCAGCAGTGAATTATGGGGGCAGAATTCACCCCTCCACTTT. Translating gives CASSELWGQNSPLHF.

Comments on this clonotype: This may be a read error, as it is one base from a much larger clone. V is TRBV29-1 and J is TRBJ1-1, with a tentative D call TRBD1 (5 bases). CDR1 and CDR2 (germline): SQVTM, ANQGSEA. CDR3 length: 14 residues. V was clipped by 4 bases and J by 4 bases, with 16 bases between them. This CDR3 is CSVGGNKGPTEAFF. The CDR3 DNA sequence: TGCAGCGTTGGCGGCAACAAGGGGCCCACTGAAGCTTTCTTT.

Ten or more counts support this clonotype. The rearrangement uses TRBV27 and TRBJ1-2, with TRBD1 matching over 8 bases. CDR1 is MNHEY, CDR2 SMNVEV, per germline (reference sequence). This CDR3 has 13 residues. J lost 3 bases, V lost 5 bases, and 2 bases had no gene match. DNA for the CDR3: TGTGCCAGCAGTGGACAGGGTTACTATGGCTACACCTTC. This translates into CASSGQGYYGYTF.

This clonotype has ten or more counts. The V and J genes are TRBV12-3 or TRBV12-4 and TRBJ2-5, with a tentative D call TRBD1 (6 bases). The V gene lost 9 bases and the J gene lost 4 bases, with 15 bases spanning the gap. The CDR3 consists of 13 residues. For the CDR3, the DNA is TGTGCCAGTGCGAGGGGGTCAGGAGAGACCCAGTACTTC. It encodes CASARGSGETQYF.

This clonotype was counted at least ten times. This CDR3 is CASSLSAGVYEQYF. DNA of the CDR3: TGTGCCAGCAGTTTATCAGCGGGAGTTTACGAGCAGTACTTC. The chain employs TRBV27 and TRBJ2-7, with 8 bases that match TRBD2. The CDR3 is 14 residues long. Germline assignment: CDR1 MNHEY and CDR2 SMNVEV (reference sequence). With V trimmed by 0 bases and J by 4 bases, 2 bases remained unmatched.

The chain has TRBV4-2 and TRBJ2-7; D uncertain. The germline CDR1 and CDR2 sequences are LGHNA and YNFKEQ. The CDR3 runs to 14 residues. Trimming stripped 1 base from V and 5 bases from J, with 12 bases between. The CDR3 is CASSQVSTIDEQYF. CDR3 coding DNA: TGTGCCAGCAGCCAAGTCTCCACAATCGACGAGCAGTACTTC.